Each of the 23 T cell receptor beta chains below was sequenced from the same sample in a study of cytomegalovirus exposure and HLA in healthy donors. PCR used 60 Vbeta primers and 13 Jbeta primers. TCRdb keeps only in-frame clones here, not all; method: immunoSEQ multiplex PCR. Of approximately 240,000 clones listed, around four fifths were seen once; the top ten hold approximately 2.6%. Sequences were obtained from PBMCs. These receptors were collected from an older woman in good health and CMV-seropositive.

The chain employs TRBV7-3 and TRBJ1-1; D remains unclear. This CDR3 comprises 13 residues. Trimming took off 2 bases at V and 1 base at J, with 5 bases between the two ends. Germline values: CDR1 SGHTA, CDR2 FQGTGA. DNA of the CDR3: TGTGCCAGCAGCTTAGCGGAGAACACTGAAGCTTTCTTT. This encodes CASSLAENTEAFF.

This rearrangement joins TRBV7-3 to TRBJ2-5; no firm D call. The CDR3 runs 14 residues. Trimming cost V 1 base and J 4 bases, with 10 bases left between them. Germline CDR1 reads SGHTA; CDR2 reads FQGTGA. CDR3 sequence reads: CASSLSPGTETQYF. CDR3 bases: TGTGCCAGCAGCTTAAGTCCGGGTACAGAGACCCAGTACTTC.

The V and J genes are TRBV7-9 and TRBJ2-2, with 15 bases identical to TRBD2. Germline CDR1 SEHNR, CDR2 FQNEAQ (reference sequence). The CDR3 consists of 18 residues. Trimming cost V 5 bases and J 4 bases; bases outside gene matches: 8. Here the CDR3 DNA reads TGTGCCAGCAGCAGCCAGGGACTAGCGGGAGGTGGCACCGGGGAGCTGTTTTTT. It specifies CASSSQGLAGGGTGELFF. The full variable domain, with the rest looked up from reference TRBV7-9 and TRBJ2-2, is DTGVSQNPRHKITKRGQNVTFRCDPISEHNRLYWYRQTLGQGPEFLTYFQNEAQLEKSRLLSDRFSAERPKGSFSTLEIQRTEQGDSAMYLCASSSQGLAGGGTGELFFGEGSRLTVL.

The chain combines TRBV7-2 with TRBJ1-1; TRBD1 is a possible D gene (5 bases). Trimming removed 10 bases from V and 6 bases from J, with 9 bases in between. The CDR3 covers 10 residues. Looked up from germline, CDR1 is SGHTA and CDR2 is FQGNSA. The CDR3 DNA reads TGTGCCACTAGGGGCTCTGAAGCTTTCTTT. Residues: CATRGSEAFF. Together with reference TRBV7-2 and TRBJ1-1, the CDR3 gives the full variable domain: GAGVSQSPSNKVTEKGKDVELRCDPISGHTALYWYRQSLGQGLEFLIYFQGNSAPDKSGLPSDRFSAERTGGSVSTLTIQRTQQEDSAVYLCATRGSEAFFGQGTRLTVV.

The chain joins TRBV5-1 to TRBJ2-1; 8 bases fit TRBD2. Germline CDR1 SGHRS, CDR2 YFSETQ. V dropped 5 bases and J dropped 9; count of bases not matched to a gene: 13. The CDR3 extends over 15 amino acids. CDR3: CASRPPGLEYSEQFF. In DNA, the CDR3 is TGCGCCAGCAGACCCCCGGGACTAGAGTATAGTGAGCAGTTCTTC.

The chain combines TRBV5-1 with TRBJ1-2; 7 bases are a match to TRBD1. This CDR3 has 14 residues. Losses at the gene ends were 4 bases for V and 2 bases for J; bases not matched to a gene: 5. From germline, CDR1 is SGHRS and CDR2 YFSETQ. CDR3 protein: CASSLRQGNYGYTF. The CDR3 DNA reads TGCGCCAGCAGCCTCAGACAGGGCAACTATGGCTACACCTTC.

This chain uses TRBV7-6 with TRBJ1-3; unclear D gene. V shed 2 bases and J shed 1 base, with 6 bases lying between them. CDR1 and CDR2 (germline): SGHVS, FNYEAQ. The CDR3 has 14 amino acids. The CDR3 loop is CASSLSRSGNTIYF. CDR3 coding DNA: TGTGCCAGCAGCTTAAGTAGATCTGGAAACACCATATATTTT.

A few counts support this clone. The V call is TRBV7-9, the J call TRBJ1-6; 7 nucleotides match TRBD1. CDR1 SEHNR and CDR2 FQNEAQ come from the germline V gene (reference sequence). With V trimmed by 3 bases and J by 7 bases, 3 bases remained unmatched. The CDR3 has 14 amino acids. The CDR3 coding sequence is TGTGCCAGCAGCTTGACAGGGCCCAATTCACCCCTCCACTTT. Its translation is CASSLTGPNSPLHF.

This chain connects TRBV19 to TRBJ1-4, with no clear D. CDR1 is LNHDA, CDR2 SQIVND, per germline (reference sequence). The CDR3 runs to 17 residues. V lost 3 bases to trimming and J lost 0 bases, with 14 bases between them. The CDR3 protein is CASSMRVSPTTNEKLFF. CDR3 nucleotide sequence: TGTGCCAGTAGTATGAGGGTCAGCCCTACAACTAATGAAAAACTGTTTTTT.

The chain combines TRBV27 with TRBJ1-1, with 7 bases matching TRBD1. CDR3 length equals 16 residues. The trim removed 4 bases at V and 0 bases at J, leaving 8 bases unmatched. CDR1 is MNHEY, CDR2 SMNVEV, per germline (reference sequence). This CDR3 is CASSSYLGQLNTEAFF. As DNA, the CDR3 is TGTGCCAGCAGTTCTTACCTGGGACAGTTGAACACTGAAGCTTTCTTT.

The chain carries TRBV7-7 and TRBJ2-2; no definite D call. Germline V gives CDR1 SSHAT, CDR2 FNYEAQ (reference sequence). V lost 3 bases and J 1 base, leaving 18 bases between the germline ends. The CDR3 has 18 residues. CDR3 in amino acids: CASSFNTPTPLNTGELFF. The CDR3 DNA reads as TGTGCCAGCAGCTTTAACACTCCGACTCCTTTGAACACCGGGGAGCTGTTTTTT.

This chain joins TRBV30 and TRBJ1-1, with TRBD1 as a possible D gene (5 bases). Germline CDR1 GTSNPN, CDR2 SVGIG (reference sequence). The V and J ends lost 8 bases and 6 bases respectively, with 13 bases between them. This CDR3 is 11 amino acids long. Written as DNA, the CDR3 is TGTGCCGGGGGGGTGGGAGCTGAAGCTTTCTTT. It is translated as CAGGVGAEAFF.

Only a few counts were recorded for this clone. The V and J genes are TRBV19 and TRBJ2-1; no clear D gene. V was shortened by 10 bases and J by 9 bases, with 16 bases between the two germline ends. Germline V CDR1 and CDR2: LNHDA, SQIVND (reference sequence). The CDR3 is made up of 12 amino acids. CDR3 region: CAIMGRHGEQFF. For the CDR3, the DNA is TGTGCCATCATGGGCAGGCACGGTGAGCAGTTCTTC.

This clone was seen once. The CDR3 loop reads CASSPAAGQGRYEQFF. The CDR3 DNA reads TGCGCCAGCAGCCCCGCGGCCGGACAGGGGCGATATGAGCAGTTCTTC. The chain uses TRBV4-1 and TRBJ2-1; 9 bases match TRBD1. CDR3 size: 16 residues. Germline V gives CDR1 MGHRA, CDR2 YSYEKL. The ends lost 4 bases at V and 8 bases at J; junction bases unmatched: 12.

Written as DNA, the CDR3 is TGCGCCAGCAGCTTGGATACTGGGGCCAACGTCCTGACTTTC. Translation: CASSLDTGANVLTF. The gene calls are TRBV5-1 and TRBJ2-6; no firm D call. V was shortened by 0 bases and J by 2 bases, with 3 bases between the two germline ends. CDR1 and CDR2 from the germline V gene are SGHRS and YFSETQ. The CDR3 totals 14 residues.

The rearrangement joins TRBV30 to TRBJ1-2, with TRBD1 as a possible D gene (6 bases). CDR3 size: 11 residues. V lost 0 bases, J lost 12 bases, and 11 bases lay in between. From germline, CDR1 is GTSNPN and CDR2 SVGIG (reference sequence). CDR3 in amino acids: CAWSVGTTHTF. The CDR3, as DNA: TGTGCCTGGAGTGTCGGGACAACTCACACCTTC.

The rearrangement uses TRBV27 and TRBJ1-1, with D possibly TRBD1 on 5 matching bases. Germline lookup yields CDR1 MNHEY and CDR2 SMNVEV (reference sequence). The germline V and J ends were trimmed by 6 bases and 0 bases, with 8 bases remaining between them. The CDR3 has 13 residues. CDR3 sequence (DNA): TGTGCCAGCAGGGACACCGTGAACACTGAAGCTTTCTTT. Translation gives CASRDTVNTEAFF.

A note on this clone: In the same sample, other DNA sequences code for this CDR3. DNA of the CDR3: TGTGCCAGCAGGGACAGGGGAAACACCATATATTTT. Translation gives CASRDRGNTIYF. The chain couples TRBV2 to TRBJ1-3; TRBD1 agrees at 7 bases. This CDR3 is built from 12 residues. The germline V gene encodes CDR1 SNHLY and CDR2 FYNNEI. J gave up 4 bases and V 6 bases, and 0 bases lay outside the gene matches. The variable domain in full, with the rest retrieved from reference TRBV2 and TRBJ1-3, is EPEVTQTPSHQVTQMGQEVILRCVPISNHLYFYWYRQILGQKVEFLVSFYNNEISEKSEIFDDQFSVERPDGSNFTLKIRSTKLEDSAMYFCASRDRGNTIYFGEGSWLTVV.

V usage is TRBV18 and J usage is TRBJ1-2; D might be TRBD1 (6 bases). V dropped 6 bases and J dropped 2 bases, with 13 bases sitting between them. CDR3 length: 14 residues. Germline values: CDR1 KGHSH, CDR2 LQKENI. The CDR3, as DNA: TGTGCCAGCTCGGGGGCCACGCCGAACTATGGCTACACCTTC. This sequence encodes CASSGATPNYGYTF.

The chain links TRBV21-1 to TRBJ2-7; TRBD1, the D gene given by the table, was not confirmed from the DNA. TRBV21-1 is tagged as a pseudogene. The CDR3 extends over 16 amino acids. CDR3 protein: CASSKGWAGWPHEQYF. The CDR3 DNA sequence: TGTGCCAGCAGCAAAGGTTGGGCAGGGTGGCCCCACGAGCAGTACTTC.

This CDR3 is CASSEEVAGTYEQYF. The CDR3 DNA follows: TGTGCCAGCAGTGAAGAAGTAGCGGGAACCTACGAGCAGTACTTC. The gene calls are TRBV6-1 and TRBJ2-5; 8 bases line up with TRBD2. Matching the DNA end better, TRBJ2-7 makes the J call doubtful. Germline CDR1 reads MNHNS; CDR2 reads SASEGT. This CDR3 has 15 amino acids.

This chain links TRBV6-5 with TRBJ2-7; 9 positions match TRBD1. V dropped 7 bases and J dropped 6; count of bases not matched to a gene: 13. There are 15 residues in the CDR3. Per the germline V gene, CDR1 is MNHEY and CDR2 is SVGAGI. CDR3 coding DNA: TGTGCCAGCAACCCCGGGGGACAGGGACCCCTCGAGCAGTACTTC. This codes for CASNPGGQGPLEQYF.

This chain connects TRBV7-2 to TRBJ2-3, with TRBD2 as a possible D gene (6 bases). Between the trimmed V and J ends, which lost 5 bases and 6 bases, there was a span of 18 bases. Germline V gene lookup returns CDR1 SGHTA and CDR2 FQGNSA. The CDR3 has 15 residues. The CDR3 coding sequence is TGTGCCAGCAGCCCGTTGCGACTAGATGGGGATACGCAGTATTTT. Its translation: CASSPLRLDGDTQYF.